These T cell receptor beta chains were read from a single sample in a study of blood T cell repertoires in COVID-19. The protocol was immunoSEQ multiplex PCR, while the TCRdb copy is restricted to in-frame clones and leaves out a portion. Of about 250,000 clones in the sample, 70% to 90% are singletons; the top ten hold 3%. Sequenced material: peripheral blood. All receptors derive from a man between 18 and 29 years old with active or convalescent COVID-19. CDR3s include the opening cysteine and the closing phenylalanine or tryptophan. D genes are given only for firm matches. Clone size is shown for a subset of rows, as once, few, many or a class of expanded clone.

cdr3_nt cdr3_aa d_call v_call clone_size j_call
TGTGCCAGTAGTATCCGGGACAGGGGGCATCATGGCTACACCTTC CASSIRDRGHHGYTF TRBD1 TRBV19 - TRBJ1-2
TGTGCCAGCAGGGGACAGGCCCCTCAGCCCCAGCATTTT CASRGQAPQPQHF TRBD1 TRBV2 - TRBJ1-5
TGTGCCAGCAGCTCCCTTAGCGGTAGCTCCTACAATGAGCAGTTCTTC CASSSLSGSSYNEQFF - TRBV7-3 - TRBJ2-1
TGTGCCAGCATCTTACAGGGGGCGGCTGAAGCTTTCTTT CASILQGAAEAFF TRBD1 TRBV28 once TRBJ1-1
TGTGCCAGCACTCTGACAGACTACCAAGAGACCCAGTACTTC CASTLTDYQETQYF - TRBV5-5 - TRBJ2-5
TGTGCCAGCAGCAAAGCGGGGGGCGGGAACACCGGGGAGCTGTTTTTT CASSKAGGGNTGELFF TRBD2 TRBV7-2 - TRBJ2-2
TGTGCCAGCAGTTACTTTGCGGGGGGGTTCAATGAGCAGTTCTTC CASSYFAGGFNEQFF TRBD2 TRBV6-5 - TRBJ2-1
TGTGCCAGCAGTGTGGACAGGGAAGACGAGCAGTACTTC CASSVDREDEQYF TRBD1 TRBV2 once TRBJ2-7
TGTGCCAGTAGTAGGCGGGGACAGGTGACCTCCAATGAGCAGTTCTTC CASSRRGQVTSNEQFF TRBD1 TRBV19 - TRBJ2-1
TGTGCCACCAGTGATGAGAGCGGGAGGACGAACACCGGGGAGCTGTTTTTT CATSDESGRTNTGELFF TRBD2 TRBV24-1 once TRBJ2-2
TGCGCCAGCAGCTTGGGGGGGCTGGGCAATCAGCCCCAGCATTTT CASSLGGLGNQPQHF - TRBV5-1 - TRBJ1-5
TGTGCCAGCAGCGTATCAAAAAATGAGCAGTTCTTC CASSVSKNEQFF - TRBV9 - TRBJ2-1
TGTGCCAGCTCACCACCGAACGGGGGTAACGAGCAGTACTTC CASSPPNGGNEQYF - TRBV18 - TRBJ2-7
TGTGCCAGCAGCGATGGATGGGGGACTGCTGAAGCTTTCTTT CASSDGWGTAEAFF - TRBV9 - TRBJ1-1
TGCGCCAGCAGCTTGAACAGGGGTCAGCCCCAGCATTTT CASSLNRGQPQHF TRBD1 TRBV5-1 - TRBJ1-5
TGTGCCAGCAGCGCCCTTAGTGAGGATGAGCAGTTCTTC CASSALSEDEQFF - TRBV9 - TRBJ2-1
TGTGCCAGCAGCTTGGGACTAGCGGGAGGTCCCCACGAGACCCAGTACTTC CASSLGLAGGPHETQYF TRBD2 TRBV7-9 - TRBJ2-5
TGCGCCAGCAGCTTGGTCCCAGGGGGTGGCACTGAAGCTTTCTTT CASSLVPGGGTEAFF TRBD1 TRBV5-1 - TRBJ1-1
TGTGCCAGCGGATGGGGACAGGGGAGTTTAGGCACTGAAGCTTTCTTT CASGWGQGSLGTEAFF TRBD1 TRBV2 - TRBJ1-1
TGTGCCAGCAGCTTAGGTTTGGGACTAGCGGGTCGAAGCTCCTACAATGAGCAGTTCTTC CASSLGLGLAGRSSYNEQFF TRBD2 TRBV7-3 - TRBJ2-1
TGTGCCAGCAGTTTGTCGGGGATCTACGGCTACACCTTC CASSLSGIYGYTF - TRBV28 - TRBJ1-2
TGTGCCAGCAGCCTTTATGCGGATCGCGGCACCGGGGAGCTGTTTTTT CASSLYADRGTGELFF - TRBV7-2 - TRBJ2-2
TGTGCCACCAGCAGAGCGGCTAGCGGGACCGAGACCCAGTACTTC CATSRAASGTETQYF TRBD2 TRBV15 - TRBJ2-5
TGTGCCAGCACCCCTTCCCTCGGGCAGGGGTATAATTCACCCCTCCACTTT CASTPSLGQGYNSPLHF - TRBV5-6 - TRBJ1-6
TGTGCCAGCACCGCATCCGGGGGAAAACTGTTTTTT CASTASGGKLFF - TRBV12-3/TRBV12-4 few TRBJ1-4
TGTGCCAGCAGCCAACAGGGGGCGTCGGCCTACGAGCAGTACTTC CASSQQGASAYEQYF TRBD1 TRBV2 - TRBJ2-7
TGTGCCAGCAGCCGGGGGAAGAACTATGGCTACACCTTC CASSRGKNYGYTF - TRBV6-5 - TRBJ1-2
TGCAGTGCTAAGGGGAATTCACCCCTCCACTTT CSAKGNSPLHF - TRBV20-1 - TRBJ1-6